The source of this TCR beta chain is a study of metastatic and nonmetastatic thyroid tumors. Study-level information: Repertoire comparisons spanned blood and tumor or nodule tissue from malignant and benign thyroid patients.

There are many counts of this clone. Original processing methods: Researchers built a distant-metastasis classifier for papillary thyroid cancer that drew on CDR3 differences across clinicopathological groups. MiXCR re-clonotyped the PCR reads for TCRdb. The V and J calls and clone size come from TCRdb's table, not from the authors' own analysis. Of roughly 61,000 clones in the sample, roughly 4% were seen once. Ahead of thyroid surgery, no patient had received treatment of any kind. Trimming shortened V by 4 bases and J by 3 bases, and 6 bases separated the two germline ends. The CDR3 consists of 12 residues. Germline V gives CDR1 SGHTA, CDR2 FQGNSA.

Source material: blood. The clonotype comes from a female donor with papillary thyroid cancer or a benign thyroid nodule (not recorded which). Some clones in this sample may be carry-over from other donors' samples. This chain uses TRBV7-2 with TRBJ2-5; D remains ambiguous. In DNA, the CDR3 is TGTGCCAGCAGCTCATCCGAAGAGACCCAGTACTTC. The encoded protein is CASSSSEETQYF.